The entry below describes one T cell receptor (beta chain). Per the germline V gene, CDR1 is SGHVS and CDR2 is FNYEAQ. Trimming pared 4 bases from V and 6 bases from J, leaving 22 bases between. This CDR3 region has 16 residues. This specimen comes from a study of blood T cell repertoires in COVID-19. Sequencing used immunoSEQ multiplex PCR; TCRdb keeps in-frame clones, though not all of them. The profile covers fewer than 400,000 clones, with about 90% appearing a single time and more than 5% taken by the ten largest. The specimen was PBMCs or T cells enriched from blood (not recorded which). The receptor was derived from a man aged 25 to 40 who had recovered from COVID-19. The V gene is TRBV7-6, the J gene TRBJ2-7, with D perhaps TRBD1 (8 bases). CDR3 loop: CASSSGGGGRAGEQYF. The CDR3 DNA sequence: TGTGCCAGCAGCTCAGGGGGCGGGGGAAGGGCTGGCGAGCAGTACTTC. Full variable domain (remainder filled in from reference TRBV7-6 and TRBJ2-7): GAGVSQSPRYKVTKRGQDVALRCDPISGHVSLYWYRQALGQGPEFLTYFNYEAQQDKSGLPNDRFSAERPEGSISTLTIQRTEQRDSAMYRCASSSGGGGRAGEQYFGPGTRLTVT.